This T cell receptor (beta chain) is drawn from a study of T cell responses to AZD1222 COVID-19 vaccine. The assay was immunoSEQ multiplex PCR, and TCRdb's table has in-frame clones only and misses some. Here the sample spans approximately 130,000 clones, 88% being singletons. V was clipped by 6 bases and J by 3 bases; unmatched bases: 8. Germline values: CDR1 LNHDA, CDR2 SQIVND (reference sequence). This CDR3 contains 16 residues. The gene calls are TRBV19 and TRBJ1-5; 10 nucleotides line up with TRBD1. The material sequenced was peripheral blood, taken 28 days after the second AZD1222 dose. This TCR derives from an adult who received the AZD1222 COVID-19 vaccine. The CDR3 DNA sequence: TGTGCCAGTAGGTCCCTGGGACAGGGGTACAATCAGCCCCAGCATTTT. Its protein product is CASRSLGQGYNQPQHF.